The 5 T cell receptor beta chains below were found in one sample sequenced in a study of monozygotic twins with cystic fibrosis. Libraries were prepared by immunoSEQ multiplex PCR; TCRdb keeps only in-frame clonotypes and omits some of them. This sample carries around 27,000 clones, 90% of them seen once, and the ten largest clones take roughly 0.54%. Sequencing was done on a sample of blood. The source of these receptors is a girl aged 2-10 years with cystic fibrosis.

This clone was counted a single time. The chain carries TRBV6-7 and TRBJ2-1; TRBD2 aligns across 8 bases. TRBV6-7 is classed as an ORF, of uncertain function. V dropped 8 bases and J dropped 8; count of bases not matched to a gene: 14. The CDR3 loop spans 15 amino acids. The CDR3 coding sequence is TGTGCCAGCCAAAGATCGGGGGGGGCGTGGGATGAGCAGTTCTTC. Protein product: CASQRSGGAWDEQFF.

The rearrangement uses TRBV6-5 and TRBJ2-7; tentatively, D is TRBD1 (5 bases). Germline V gives CDR1 MNHEY, CDR2 SVGAGI. CDR3 length equals 15 residues. The V end was cut by 3 bases, the J end by 2 bases, with 14 bases between. The CDR3 loop is CASSYAETVPYEQYF. The CDR3 DNA follows: TGTGCCAGCAGTTATGCCGAGACAGTTCCCTACGAGCAGTACTTC.

The chain carries TRBV30 and TRBJ1-2; D is unresolved. This CDR3 has 11 amino acids. From germline, CDR1 is GTSNPN and CDR2 SVGIG (reference sequence). Trimming removed 5 bases from V and 6 bases from J, with 10 bases in between. This CDR3 reads CAWALSNGYTF. DNA of the CDR3: TGTGCCTGGGCCCTCTCAAATGGCTACACCTTC.

The chain combines TRBV13 with TRBJ2-5, with D tentatively TRBD2 (5 bases). The germline gives CDR1 PRHDT, CDR2 FYEKMQ (reference sequence). The CDR3 is 21 amino acids. With 4 bases removed from V and 5 bases from J, the gap between germline ends came to 35 bases. CDR3 sequence: CASSYQTPLVSGSEIGETQYF. As DNA, the CDR3 is TGTGCCAGCAGCTATCAGACACCCCTTGTGTCGGGAAGCGAAATTGGGGAGACCCAGTACTTC. The variable domain in full, completed from reference TRBV13 and TRBJ2-5, reads AAGVIQSPRHLIKEKRETATLKCYPIPRHDTVYWYQQGPGQDPQFLISFYEKMQSDKGSIPDRFSAQQFSDYHSELNMSSLELGDSALYFCASSYQTPLVSGSEIGETQYFGPGTRLLVL.

The chain employs TRBV7-8 and TRBJ1-5; 8 bases agree with TRBD1. The ends lost 6 bases at V and 3 bases at J; junction bases unmatched: 1. Germline V gene lookup returns CDR1 SGHVS and CDR2 FQNEAQ. This CDR3 spans 13 amino acids. The CDR3: CASRQGANQPQHF. The CDR3 nucleotides are TGTGCCAGCAGGCAGGGGGCCAATCAGCCCCAGCATTTT. The full variable domain, in which reference TRBV7-8 and TRBJ1-5 provide the parts outside the CDR3, is GAGVSQSPRYKVAKRGQDVALRCDPISGHVSLFWYQQALGQGPEFLTYFQNEAQLDKSGLPSDRFFAERPEGSVSTLKIQRTQQEDSAVYLCASRQGANQPQHFGDGTRLSIL.